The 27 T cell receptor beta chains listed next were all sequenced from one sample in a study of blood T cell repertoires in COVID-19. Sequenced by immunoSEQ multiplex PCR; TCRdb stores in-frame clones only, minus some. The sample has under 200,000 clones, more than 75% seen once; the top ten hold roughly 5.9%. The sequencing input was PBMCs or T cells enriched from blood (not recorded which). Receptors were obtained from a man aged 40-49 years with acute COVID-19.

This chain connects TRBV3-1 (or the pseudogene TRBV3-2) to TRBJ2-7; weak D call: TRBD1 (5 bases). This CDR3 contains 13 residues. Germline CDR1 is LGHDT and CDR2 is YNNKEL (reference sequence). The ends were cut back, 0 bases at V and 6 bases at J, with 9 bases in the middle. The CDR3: CASSQDGATEQYF. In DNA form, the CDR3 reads TGTGCCAGCAGCCAAGATGGGGCCACCGAGCAGTACTTC.

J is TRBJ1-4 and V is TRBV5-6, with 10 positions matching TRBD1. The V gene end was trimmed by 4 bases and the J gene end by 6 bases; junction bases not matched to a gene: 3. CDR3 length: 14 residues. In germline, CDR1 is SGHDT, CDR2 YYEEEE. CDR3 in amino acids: CASSNGQGDEKLFF. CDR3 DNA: TGTGCCAGCAGCAATGGACAGGGGGATGAAAAACTGTTTTTT.

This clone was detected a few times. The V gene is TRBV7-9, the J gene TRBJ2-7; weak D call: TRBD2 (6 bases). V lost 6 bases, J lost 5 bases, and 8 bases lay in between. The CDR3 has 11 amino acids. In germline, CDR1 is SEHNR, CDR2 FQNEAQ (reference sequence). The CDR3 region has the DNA TGTGCCAGCAGACTAGCCAACGAGCAGTACTTC. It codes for CASRLANEQYF.

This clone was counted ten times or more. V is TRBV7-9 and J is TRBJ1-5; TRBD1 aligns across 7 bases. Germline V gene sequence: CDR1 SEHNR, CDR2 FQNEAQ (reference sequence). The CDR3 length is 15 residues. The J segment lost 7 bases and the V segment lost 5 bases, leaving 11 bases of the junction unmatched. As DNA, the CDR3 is TGTGCCAGCAGCGCTTCAGGGGGGCGGGAACAGCCCCAGCATTTT. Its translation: CASSASGGREQPQHF.

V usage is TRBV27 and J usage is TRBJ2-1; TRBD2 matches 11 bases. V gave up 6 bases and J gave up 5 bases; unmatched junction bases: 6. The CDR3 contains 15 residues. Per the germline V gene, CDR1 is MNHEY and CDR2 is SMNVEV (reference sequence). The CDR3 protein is CASSHGTSGNNEQFF. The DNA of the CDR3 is TGTGCCAGCAGCCATGGGACTAGCGGCAACAATGAGCAGTTCTTC.

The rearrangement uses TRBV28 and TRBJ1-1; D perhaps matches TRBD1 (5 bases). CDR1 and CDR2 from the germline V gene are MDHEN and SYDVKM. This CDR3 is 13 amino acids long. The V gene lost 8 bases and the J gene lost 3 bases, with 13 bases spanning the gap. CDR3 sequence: CASLGRGDTEAFF. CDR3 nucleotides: TGTGCCAGCCTGGGACGGGGGGACACTGAAGCTTTCTTT. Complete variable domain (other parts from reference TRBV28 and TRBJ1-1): DVKVTQSSRYLVKRTGEKVFLECVQDMDHENMFWYRQDPGLGLRLIYFSYDVKMKEKGDIPEGYSVSREKKERFSLILESASTNQTSMYLCASLGRGDTEAFFGQGTRLTVV.

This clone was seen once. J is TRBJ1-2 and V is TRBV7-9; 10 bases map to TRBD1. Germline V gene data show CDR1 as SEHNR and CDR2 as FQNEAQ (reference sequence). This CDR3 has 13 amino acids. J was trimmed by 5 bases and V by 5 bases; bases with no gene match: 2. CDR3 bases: TGTGCCAGCAGCGCGGGACAGGGGTATGGCTACACCTTC. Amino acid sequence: CASSAGQGYGYTF.

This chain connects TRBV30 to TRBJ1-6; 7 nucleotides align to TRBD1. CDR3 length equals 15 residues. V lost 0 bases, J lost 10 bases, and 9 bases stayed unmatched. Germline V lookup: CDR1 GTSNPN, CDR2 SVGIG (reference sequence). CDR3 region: CAWSVSSTGRSPLHF. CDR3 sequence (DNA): TGTGCCTGGAGTGTATCATCGACAGGGAGGTCACCCCTCCACTTT.

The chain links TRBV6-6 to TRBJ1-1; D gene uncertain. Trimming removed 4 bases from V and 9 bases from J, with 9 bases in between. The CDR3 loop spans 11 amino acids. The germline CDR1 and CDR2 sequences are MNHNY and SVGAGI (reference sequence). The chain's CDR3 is CASSLEKQAFF. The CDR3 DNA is TGTGCCAGCAGTTTAGAAAAGCAAGCTTTCTTT.

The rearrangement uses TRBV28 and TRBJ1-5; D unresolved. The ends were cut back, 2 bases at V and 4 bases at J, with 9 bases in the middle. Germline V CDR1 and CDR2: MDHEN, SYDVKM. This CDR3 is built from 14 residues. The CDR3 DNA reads TGTGCCAGCAGTTTAACGGCAGGTAATCAGCCCCAGCATTTT. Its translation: CASSLTAGNQPQHF.

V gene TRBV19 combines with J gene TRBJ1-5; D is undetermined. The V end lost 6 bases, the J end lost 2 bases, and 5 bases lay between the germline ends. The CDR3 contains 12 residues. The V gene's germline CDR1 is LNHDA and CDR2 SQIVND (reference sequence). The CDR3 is CASRRGNQPQHF. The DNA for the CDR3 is TGTGCCAGTAGGAGGGGCAATCAGCCCCAGCATTTT.

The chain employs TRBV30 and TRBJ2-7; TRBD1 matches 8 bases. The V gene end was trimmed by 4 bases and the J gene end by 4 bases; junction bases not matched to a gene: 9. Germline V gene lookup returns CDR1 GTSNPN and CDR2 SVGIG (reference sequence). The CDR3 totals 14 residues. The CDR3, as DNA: TGTGCCTGGATGACCCGGGACAGGTTGTACGAGCAGTACTTC. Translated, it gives CAWMTRDRLYEQYF.

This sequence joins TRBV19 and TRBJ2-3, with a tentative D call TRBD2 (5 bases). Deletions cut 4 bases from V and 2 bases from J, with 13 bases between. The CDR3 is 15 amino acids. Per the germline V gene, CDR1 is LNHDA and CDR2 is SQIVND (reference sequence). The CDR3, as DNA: TGTGCCAGTAGTAAGTGGGAGAGCCCCACAGATACGCAGTATTTT. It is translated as CASSKWESPTDTQYF.

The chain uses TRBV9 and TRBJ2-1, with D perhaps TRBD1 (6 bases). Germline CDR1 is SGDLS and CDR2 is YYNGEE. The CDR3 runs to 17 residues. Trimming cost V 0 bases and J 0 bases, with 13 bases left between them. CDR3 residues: CASSVDARGSSYNEQFF. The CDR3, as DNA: TGTGCCAGCAGCGTAGATGCCAGGGGAAGCTCCTACAATGAGCAGTTCTTC.

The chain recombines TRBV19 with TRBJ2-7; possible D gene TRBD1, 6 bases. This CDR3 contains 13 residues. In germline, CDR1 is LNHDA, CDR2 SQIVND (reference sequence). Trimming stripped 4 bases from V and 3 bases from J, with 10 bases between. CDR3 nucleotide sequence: TGTGCCAGTAGTACGAACAGGGACTACGAGCAGTACTTC. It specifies CASSTNRDYEQYF.

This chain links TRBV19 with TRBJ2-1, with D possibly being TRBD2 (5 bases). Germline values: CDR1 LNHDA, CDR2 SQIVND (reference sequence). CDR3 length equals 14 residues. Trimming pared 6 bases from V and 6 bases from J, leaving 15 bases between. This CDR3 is CASRAPLGSNEQFF. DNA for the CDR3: TGTGCCAGTAGGGCCCCCCTTGGGAGCAATGAGCAGTTCTTC.

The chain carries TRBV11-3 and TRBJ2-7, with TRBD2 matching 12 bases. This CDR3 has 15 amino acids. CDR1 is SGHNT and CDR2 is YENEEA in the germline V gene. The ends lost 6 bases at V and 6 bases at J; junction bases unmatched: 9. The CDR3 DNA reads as TGTGCCAGCAGTTATCTAGCGGGAGGGCCCCTCGAGCAGTACTTC. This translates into CASSYLAGGPLEQYF.

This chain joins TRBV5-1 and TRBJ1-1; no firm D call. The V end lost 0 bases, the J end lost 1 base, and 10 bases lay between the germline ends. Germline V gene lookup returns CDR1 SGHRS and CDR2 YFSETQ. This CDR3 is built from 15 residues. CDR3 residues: CASSLAAATNTEAFF. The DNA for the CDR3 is TGCGCCAGCAGCTTGGCGGCAGCGACGAACACTGAAGCTTTCTTT. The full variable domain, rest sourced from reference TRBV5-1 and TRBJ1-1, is KAGVTQTPRYLIKTRGQQVTLSCSPISGHRSVSWYQQTPGQGLQFLFEYFSETQRNKGNFPGRFSGRQFSNSRSEMNVSTLELGDSALYLCASSLAAATNTEAFFGQGTRLTVV.

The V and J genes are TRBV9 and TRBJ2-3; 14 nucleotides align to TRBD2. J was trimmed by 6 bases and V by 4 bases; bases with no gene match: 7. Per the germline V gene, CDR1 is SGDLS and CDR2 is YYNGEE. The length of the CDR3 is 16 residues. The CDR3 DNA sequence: TGTGCCAGCAGCCCGGGACTAGCGGGAGCAGCGGATACGCAGTATTTT. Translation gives CASSPGLAGAADTQYF.

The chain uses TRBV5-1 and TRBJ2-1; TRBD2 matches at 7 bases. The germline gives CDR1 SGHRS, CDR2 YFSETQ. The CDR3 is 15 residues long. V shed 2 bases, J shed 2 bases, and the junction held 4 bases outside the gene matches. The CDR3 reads CASSLGGTTYNEQFF. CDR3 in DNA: TGCGCCAGCAGCTTAGGCGGGACTACCTACAATGAGCAGTTCTTC.

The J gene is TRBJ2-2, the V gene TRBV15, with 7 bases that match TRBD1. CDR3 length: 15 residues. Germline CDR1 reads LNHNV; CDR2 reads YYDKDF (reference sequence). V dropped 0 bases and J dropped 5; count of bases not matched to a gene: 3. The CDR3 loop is CATSREQGSTGELFF. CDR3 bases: TGTGCCACCAGCAGAGAACAGGGGAGTACCGGGGAGCTGTTTTTT.

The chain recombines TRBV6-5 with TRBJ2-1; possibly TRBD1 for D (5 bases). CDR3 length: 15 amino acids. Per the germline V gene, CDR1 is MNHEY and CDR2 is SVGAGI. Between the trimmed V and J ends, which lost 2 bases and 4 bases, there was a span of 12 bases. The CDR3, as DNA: TGTGCCAGCAGTTACGGGGCACTTGGGTACAATGAGCAGTTCTTC. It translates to CASSYGALGYNEQFF.

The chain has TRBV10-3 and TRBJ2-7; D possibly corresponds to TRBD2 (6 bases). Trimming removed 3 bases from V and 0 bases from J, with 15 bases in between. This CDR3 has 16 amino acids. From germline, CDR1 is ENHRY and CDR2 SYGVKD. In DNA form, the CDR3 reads TGTGCCATCAGTGACCTGGGACTGACCAGCTCCTACGAGCAGTACTTC. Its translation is CAISDLGLTSSYEQYF.

DNA of the CDR3: TGTGCCAGCAGCACTGGGACAGGAAACACCTACGAGCAGTACTTC. Protein: CASSTGTGNTYEQYF. The chain has TRBV7-2 and TRBJ2-7; 8 bases are shared with TRBD1. Per germline, CDR1 SGHTA and CDR2 FQGNSA. V lost 5 bases and J lost 2; bases outside the gene matches: 8. The CDR3 runs 15 residues. The entire variable domain, with the rest obtained from reference TRBV7-2 and TRBJ2-7, is as follows: GAGVSQSPSNKVTEKGKDVELRCDPISGHTALYWYRQSLGQGLEFLIYFQGNSAPDKSGLPSDRFSAERTGGSVSTLTIQRTQQEDSAVYLCASSTGTGNTYEQYFGPGTRLTVT.

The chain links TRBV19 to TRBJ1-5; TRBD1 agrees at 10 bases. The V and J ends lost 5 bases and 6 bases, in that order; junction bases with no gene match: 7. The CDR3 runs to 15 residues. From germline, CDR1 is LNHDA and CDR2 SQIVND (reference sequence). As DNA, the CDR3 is TGTGCCAGTAGTTACCGGGACAGGGGTTTTCAGCCCCAGCATTTT. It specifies CASSYRDRGFQPQHF.

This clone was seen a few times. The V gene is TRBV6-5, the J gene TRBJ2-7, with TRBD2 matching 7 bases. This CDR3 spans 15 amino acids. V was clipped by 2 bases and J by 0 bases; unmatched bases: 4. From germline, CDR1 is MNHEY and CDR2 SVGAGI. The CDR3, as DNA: TGTGCCAGCAGTTACGGGGGGACTACCTCCTACGAGCAGTACTTC. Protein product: CASSYGGTTSYEQYF.

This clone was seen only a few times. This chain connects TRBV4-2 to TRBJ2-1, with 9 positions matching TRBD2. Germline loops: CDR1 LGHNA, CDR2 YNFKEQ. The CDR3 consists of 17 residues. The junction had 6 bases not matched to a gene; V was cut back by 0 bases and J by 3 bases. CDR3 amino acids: CASSQDGETSGYNEQFF. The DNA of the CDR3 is TGTGCCAGCAGCCAAGATGGGGAGACTAGCGGCTACAATGAGCAGTTCTTC.